The 30 T cell receptor beta chains presented below share a single source sample, sequenced in a study of OX40 agonist ivuxolimab in advanced cancers. Produced via immunoSEQ multiplex PCR; TCRdb's table is partial and in-frame only. The sample carries more than 85,000 clones, roughly 90% recorded once. Sequenced material: CD4+ or CD8+ T cells sorted from blood, taken in a trial of the OX40 agonist ivuxolimab. All receptors derive from an adult with an advanced solid tumor such as melanoma, head and neck, liver or kidney cancer.

The gene calls are TRBV6-4 and TRBJ2-5, with a tentative D call TRBD2 (6 bases). Germline lookup yields CDR1 MRHNA and CDR2 SNTAGT. V was pared by 3 bases and J by 7 bases, with 12 bases between. The CDR3 length is 13 residues. The CDR3 coding sequence is TGTGCCAGCAGTGAAGGCGCCGGGGGGACCCAGTACTTC. Protein: CASSEGAGGTQYF.

The rearrangement links TRBV2 to TRBJ1-5, with D perhaps TRBD1 (5 bases). This CDR3 has 14 residues. In germline, CDR1 is SNHLY, CDR2 FYNNEI. The V gene lost 7 bases and the J gene lost 2 bases, with 12 bases spanning the gap. CDR3 sequence reads: CASNSGRGNQPQHF. The CDR3 DNA follows: TGTGCCAGCAACTCGGGACGGGGCAATCAGCCCCAGCATTTT.

The J gene is TRBJ2-5, the V gene TRBV6-1, with 8 bases that match TRBD1. With V trimmed by 9 bases and J by 2 bases, 8 bases remained unmatched. There are 14 residues in the CDR3. Germline CDR1 and CDR2: MNHNS and SASEGT. CDR3 residues: CASQRQGPQETQYF. In nucleotides, the CDR3 is TGTGCCAGTCAAAGACAGGGGCCACAAGAGACCCAGTACTTC.

The gene calls are TRBV6-5 and TRBJ1-1; TRBD1 matches at 7 bases. The CDR3 is 14 residues long. Per the germline V gene, CDR1 is MNHEY and CDR2 is SVGAGI. Trimming at V came to 2 bases and at J to 3 bases, leaving 3 bases not matched to a gene. CDR3: CASSYQGGYTEAFF. CDR3 sequence (DNA): TGTGCCAGCAGTTACCAGGGGGGGTACACTGAAGCTTTCTTT.

The genes are TRBV6-6 and TRBJ1-4; tentative D call: TRBD1 (5 bases). There are 14 residues in the CDR3. Germline CDR1 reads MNHNY; CDR2 reads SVGAGI (reference sequence). The V end was cut by 0 bases, the J end by 8 bases, with 10 bases between. CDR3 amino acids: CASSYSRDGEKLFF. CDR3 in DNA: TGTGCCAGCAGTTACTCACGGGACGGGGAAAAACTGTTTTTT.

This clone has a handful of counts. The V call is TRBV7-9, the J call TRBJ2-2; no clear D gene. Trimming stripped 5 bases from V and 4 bases from J, with 11 bases between. The germline CDR1 and CDR2 sequences are SEHNR and FQNEAQ (reference sequence). CDR3 length equals 14 residues. CDR3 DNA: TGTGCCAGCAGCCCGGTGATGGTCACCGGGGAGCTGTTTTTT. Amino acid sequence: CASSPVMVTGELFF.

CDR3 loop: CASTPGPRDTRSYEQYF. The CDR3 nucleotides are TGTGCCAGCACCCCAGGTCCCAGGGACACCAGATCCTACGAGCAGTACTTC. V is TRBV7-6 and J is TRBJ2-7; D might be TRBD1 (6 bases). Trimming removed 7 bases at V and 1 base at J, with 23 bases between. This CDR3 is built from 17 residues. CDR1 SGHVS and CDR2 FNYEAQ come from the germline V gene.

The chain recombines TRBV10-1 with TRBJ2-2; 7 nucleotides align to TRBD1. Per germline, CDR1 WNHNN and CDR2 SYGVQD (reference sequence). The CDR3 length is 15 residues. V gave up 3 bases and J gave up 7 bases; unmatched junction bases: 8. CDR3 protein: CASSDRKGADGELFF. The CDR3, as DNA: TGCGCCAGCAGTGACCGGAAGGGGGCCGACGGGGAGCTGTTTTTT.

The chain combines TRBV5-1 with TRBJ2-1, with D possibly being TRBD2 (5 bases). V was cut by 1 base and J by 0 bases, with 17 bases left in between. Germline values: CDR1 SGHRS, CDR2 YFSETQ. CDR3 length: 18 amino acids. The CDR3 spells CASSLRATMSSSYNEQFF. The CDR3 bases are TGCGCCAGCAGCTTGAGGGCGACTATGTCGAGCTCCTACAATGAGCAGTTCTTC.

The chain carries TRBV7-3 and TRBJ2-2, with a tentative D call TRBD1 (6 bases). Trimming removed 5 bases from V and 1 base from J, with 8 bases in between. Germline values: CDR1 SGHTA, CDR2 FQGTGA. This CDR3 has 14 amino acids. The DNA of the CDR3 is TGTGCCAGCAGCCCGGGACAGAACACCGGGGAGCTGTTTTTT. This translates into CASSPGQNTGELFF.

This rearrangement joins TRBV5-4 to TRBJ1-2; TRBD1 matches 8 bases. This CDR3 spans 14 amino acids. Germline CDR1 and CDR2: SGHNT and YYREEE (reference sequence). The V and J ends lost 4 bases and 5 bases, in that order; junction bases with no gene match: 7. Written as DNA, the CDR3 is TGTGCCAGCAGCCAGACAGGGGTTGAGTATGGCTACACCTTC. This translates into CASSQTGVEYGYTF.

The chain employs TRBV6-5 and TRBJ2-2; D is undetermined. The ends were cut back, 6 bases at V and 5 bases at J, with 13 bases in the middle. Germline CDR1 MNHEY, CDR2 SVGAGI. There are 14 residues in the CDR3. CDR3 amino acids: CASSTLGLTGELFF. The CDR3 DNA reads TGTGCCAGCAGCACCTTAGGGCTAACCGGGGAGCTGTTTTTT.

J is TRBJ2-1 and V is TRBV7-9; 9 bases are a match to TRBD1. V gave up 5 bases and J gave up 0 bases; unmatched junction bases: 11. Germline V gives CDR1 SEHNR, CDR2 FQNEAQ (reference sequence). The CDR3 extends over 18 amino acids. CDR3 DNA sequence: TGTGCCAGCAGCCACATTCGGACAGGGGAAAGCTCCTACAATGAGCAGTTCTTC. Its translation is CASSHIRTGESSYNEQFF.

The chain employs TRBV29-1 and TRBJ2-1; possibly TRBD2 for D (7 bases). V was clipped by 1 base and J by 3 bases, with 22 bases between them. Germline assignment: CDR1 SQVTM and CDR2 ANQGSEA. The CDR3 has 18 amino acids. In DNA form, the CDR3 reads TGCAGCGTTGAAGGCGGGGGCCGGGGGGCCTTTCACTACAATGAGCAGTTCTTC. It encodes CSVEGGGRGAFHYNEQFF.

Concerning this clone itself: One end of the junction is discordant with germline, which a read error may explain. This chain joins TRBV7-6 and TRBJ2-7, with 10 bases that match TRBD2. Germline V gene sequence: CDR1 SGHVS, CDR2 FNYEAQ. This CDR3 has 18 amino acids. DNA of the CDR3: TGTGCCAGCAGCTTAGGACTAGCGGGTCGGGGTGGACCCTACAAGCAGTACTTC. Translated: CASSLGLAGRGGPYKQYF.

The count of this clone is one. The chain links TRBV18 to TRBJ1-2, with D possibly TRBD1 on 6 matching bases. Germline V gives CDR1 KGHSH, CDR2 LQKENI. The CDR3 sequence is 14 residues long. Deletions cut 4 bases from V and 4 bases from J, with 13 bases between. CDR3 sequence (DNA): TGTGCCAGCTCACTGCACAGGGAATCCTATGGCTACACCTTC. Residues: CASSLHRESYGYTF.

This clone was detected only a few times. Within the sample, other DNA sequences also encode this same CDR3. The chain combines TRBV19 with TRBJ2-7; TRBD1 matches at 9 bases. The CDR3 is made up of 15 amino acids. Trimming at V came to 3 bases and at J to 7 bases, leaving 10 bases not matched to a gene. Germline CDR1 is LNHDA and CDR2 is SQIVND (reference sequence). The CDR3, as DNA: TGTGCCAGTAGTATCACCGGGACAGGGCGACTAGAGCAGTACTTC. Encoded protein: CASSITGTGRLEQYF.

The genes are TRBV28 and TRBJ2-2, with 8 bases identical to TRBD2. CDR1 is MDHEN and CDR2 is SYDVKM in the germline V gene. V shed 6 bases and J 4 bases; nucleotides not matched to a gene: 10. The CDR3 is 16 residues long. In DNA form, the CDR3 reads TGTGCCAGCAGCCCCCGGGGGGGGCAGACCACCGGGGAGCTGTTTTTT. It encodes CASSPRGGQTTGELFF.

This chain links TRBV28 with TRBJ1-2, with D tentatively TRBD1 (5 bases). The length of the CDR3 is 12 residues. Trimming shortened V by 6 bases and J by 8 bases, and 13 bases separated the two germline ends. Germline V lookup: CDR1 MDHEN, CDR2 SYDVKM. CDR3 in amino acids: CASRGEFEGYTF. The CDR3, as DNA: TGTGCCAGCAGGGGGGAGTTCGAGGGCTACACCTTC.

This clone was observed once. The V gene is TRBV7-3, the J gene TRBJ2-1; perhaps TRBD2 as D (6 bases). The germline CDR1 and CDR2 sequences are SGHTA and FQGTGA. The CDR3 sequence is 17 residues long. Between the trimmed V and J ends, which lost 5 bases and 7 bases, there was a span of 24 bases. The CDR3 coding sequence is TGTGCCAGCAGCCCACCCTTCTTGCCGGGAGAGGGTAATGAGCAGTTCTTC. It encodes CASSPPFLPGEGNEQFF.

The chain links TRBV4-2 to TRBJ2-6, with 8 bases fitting TRBD1. Germline-derived CDR1 and CDR2 are LGHNA and YNFKEQ. V lost 3 bases and J lost 0; bases outside the gene matches: 7. The CDR3 spans 18 residues. The CDR3 nucleotides are TGTGCCAGCAGCCATACCGGGACAGGTGCCTCTGGGGCCAACGTCCTGACTTTC. This encodes CASSHTGTGASGANVLTF.

The chain links TRBV6-1 to TRBJ2-7, with D perhaps matching TRBD1 or TRBD2 (5 bases each). There are 15 residues in the CDR3. CDR1 and CDR2 from the germline V gene are MNHNS and SASEGT. Trimming cost V 7 bases and J 12 bases, with 28 bases left between them. The CDR3 spells CASTRSSGTQGLLYF. The CDR3, as DNA: TGTGCCAGCACCCGAAGTTCGGGGACCCAAGGACTGCTGTACTTC.

The chain recombines TRBV6-5 with TRBJ2-1; tentatively, D is TRBD2 (6 bases). Germline CDR1 is MNHEY and CDR2 is SVGAGI. The V and J ends lost 5 bases and 9 bases respectively, with 14 bases between them. This CDR3 comprises 13 residues. CDR3 DNA: TGTGCCAGCAGTCGGAATGGAGGGAGTGAGCAGTTCTTC. As protein: CASSRNGGSEQFF.

V is TRBV5-1 and J is TRBJ2-3; possible D gene TRBD2, 5 bases. The V end lost 5 bases, the J end lost 6 bases, and 10 bases lay between the germline ends. CDR3 size: 12 residues. Germline loops: CDR1 SGHRS, CDR2 YFSETQ. CDR3 nucleotide sequence: TGCGCCAGCAGAGAGGGTAGGGATACGCAGTATTTT. Protein sequence: CASREGRDTQYF.

The chain is built from TRBV6-5 and TRBJ2-1; no reliable D call. V lost 0 bases to trimming and J lost 2 bases, with 8 bases between them. The CDR3 sequence is 15 residues long. CDR1 MNHEY and CDR2 SVGAGI come from the germline V gene. CDR3 DNA: TGTGCCAGCAGTTACTCGAGCTGGACCTACAATGAGCAGTTCTTC. Translating gives CASSYSSWTYNEQFF.

The chain couples TRBV5-1 to TRBJ2-1; possible D gene TRBD2, 5 bases. The CDR3 is 15 amino acids. Trimming removed 0 bases at V and 8 bases at J, with 15 bases between. Germline V CDR1 and CDR2: SGHRS, YFSETQ. The CDR3 DNA sequence: TGCGCCAGCAGCTTGGGGGGAGCCGCCGGGGATGAGCAGTTCTTC. Its protein product is CASSLGGAAGDEQFF.

The J gene is TRBJ1-6, the V gene TRBV7-2; D remains unclear. This CDR3 has 17 amino acids. V dropped 5 bases and J dropped 9 bases, with 23 bases sitting between them. Germline CDR1 is SGHTA and CDR2 is FQGNSA. The DNA of the CDR3 is TGTGCCAGCAGCCCACGCCCACAGCTTTCCGGAGGTTCACCCCTCCACTTT. Amino acids: CASSPRPQLSGGSPLHF.

This clone was seen only once. The chain uses TRBV2 and TRBJ1-1; 7 nucleotides agree with TRBD1. The J segment lost 5 bases and the V segment lost 7 bases, leaving 7 bases of the junction unmatched. The CDR3 covers 13 residues. Germline CDR1 SNHLY, CDR2 FYNNEI. The CDR3 DNA reads as TGTGCCAGCAAAGAGACAGGGACGACTGAAGCTTTCTTT. Its protein is CASKETGTTEAFF.

The chain carries TRBV5-1 and TRBJ2-1; TRBD1 agrees at 12 bases. The CDR3 is 15 amino acids. Germline CDR1 SGHRS, CDR2 YFSETQ. The ends lost 4 bases at V and 6 bases at J; junction bases unmatched: 5. CDR3 protein: CASSPRDRGRNEQFF. DNA for the CDR3: TGCGCCAGCAGCCCCCGGGACAGGGGGCGCAATGAGCAGTTCTTC. The variable domain in full, completed from reference TRBV5-1 and TRBJ2-1, reads KAGVTQTPRYLIKTRGQQVTLSCSPISGHRSVSWYQQTPGQGLQFLFEYFSETQRNKGNFPGRFSGRQFSNSRSEMNVSTLELGDSALYLCASSPRDRGRNEQFFGPGTRLTVL.

The chain combines TRBV18 with TRBJ1-5; the match to TRBD1 covers 9 bases. The CDR3 has 15 residues. CDR1 is KGHSH, CDR2 LQKENI, per germline. Losses at the gene ends were 2 bases for V and 9 bases for J; bases not matched to a gene: 8. The DNA of the CDR3 is TGTGCCAGCTCACCAACGGGGGACAGGGTGATGCCCCAGCATTTT. It yields the protein CASSPTGDRVMPQHF. Full variable domain (outside the CDR3, taken from reference TRBV18 and TRBJ1-5): NAGVMQNPRHLVRRRGQEARLRCSPMKGHSHVYWYRQLPEEGLKFMVYLQKENIIDESGMPKERFSAEFPKEGPSILRIQQVVRGDSAAYFCASSPTGDRVMPQHFGDGTRLSIL.